A selection of T cell receptor beta chains follows, all from one sample in a study of blood T cell repertoires in COVID-19. Measured with immunoSEQ multiplex PCR; TCRdb has only the in-frame clones, and not every one. The sample holds 270,000 or so clones; roughly 89% are singletons and the top ten take 3%. The specimen sequenced was peripheral blood. These TCRs come from a woman under 40 with active or convalescent COVID-19. CDR3s include the opening cysteine and the closing phenylalanine or tryptophan. D genes are given only for firm matches. Only part of the rows carry a size: once, few, many, or a class if the clone is expanded.

TRBV28,NA,NA,TRBJ1-5,TGTGCCAGCATTCCCCAGGGATCAGGTCAGCCCCAGCATTTT,CASIPQGSGQPQHF
TRBV7-8,NA,NA,TRBJ1-2,TGTGCCAGCAGCTTAGTCGGGAATAACTATGGCTACACCTTC,CASSLVGNNYGYTF
TRBV30,NA,NA,TRBJ2-5,TGTGCCTGGAGTGAAGTAGGAGGGAAAGAGACCCAGTACTTC,CAWSEVGGKETQYF
TRBV5-6,few,TRBD1,TRBJ2-5,TGTGCCAGCAGCTTACAGGGGCTCGGTCAAGAGACCCAGTACTTC,CASSLQGLGQETQYF
TRBV21-1,NA,NA,TRBJ2-2,TGTGCCAGCAGCAAAGAAACCGAGTTGGCAGGGGAGCGGTACACCGGGGAGCTGTTTTTT,CASSKETELAGERYTGELFF
TRBV5-6,NA,TRBD1,TRBJ1-2,TGTGCCAGCAGCTGGGGATGGACAGGTGGCTACACCTTC,CASSWGWTGGYTF
TRBV29-1,NA,TRBD2,TRBJ2-2,TGCAGCGGCCGGACTAGCGGGGGGGTATTGACCGGGGAGCTGTTTTTT,CSGRTSGGVLTGELFF
TRBV28,NA,TRBD1,TRBJ2-6,TGTGCCAGCAGTCGGACAGGATCTGGGGCCAACGTCCTGACTTTC,CASSRTGSGANVLTF
TRBV9,NA,TRBD1,TRBJ1-2,TGTGCCAGCAGTTCCGGGGGACAGGGGGCTGTGAACTATGGCTACACCTTC,CASSSGGQGAVNYGYTF
TRBV5-4,NA,TRBD2,TRBJ2-5,TGTGCCAGCAGCTCCCGGGGGGGGCAGGAGACCCAGTACTTC,CASSSRGGQETQYF
TRBV7-9,NA,NA,TRBJ1-5,TGTGCCAGCAACTTAGCCCGGGGTCAGCCCCAGCATTTT,CASNLARGQPQHF
TRBV7-2,NA,NA,TRBJ2-2,TGTGCCAGCAGCTCCTCTCTTAAAAACACCGGGGAGCTGTTTTTT,CASSSSLKNTGELFF
TRBV2,NA,NA,TRBJ2-7,TGTGCCAGCAGATACGAGACCTACGAGCAGTACTTC,CASRYETYEQYF
TRBV29-1,NA,TRBD1,TRBJ1-1,TGCAAAGGGGGGACAGGGCCTGAAGCTTTCTTT,CKGGTGPEAFF
TRBV28,once,TRBD1,TRBJ2-7,TGTGCCAGCACCCAGTTGAACAGGGGCCACGAGCAGTACTTC,CASTQLNRGHEQYF
TRBV19,NA,TRBD1,TRBJ1-3,TGTGCCAGTAGTATGAGGGGGCAGGTGGCTGGAAACACCATATATTTT,CASSMRGQVAGNTIYF
TRBV12-3/TRBV12-4,NA,TRBD1,TRBJ1-1,TGTGCCAGCAGCGGGGACAGGGTGACTGAAGCTTTCTTT,CASSGDRVTEAFF
TRBV19,NA,TRBD1,TRBJ1-5,TGTGCCAGCGTACAGGGGTACCATCAGCCCCAGCATTTT,CASVQGYHQPQHF
TRBV5-5,NA,NA,TRBJ1-2,TGTGCCAGCAGCTTGGCCAGGCAGGGGACTAACTATGGCTACACCTTC,CASSLARQGTNYGYTF
TRBV12-3/TRBV12-4,NA,NA,TRBJ1-2,TGTGCCATCAGGGACACTACTAACTATGGCTACACCTTC,CAIRDTTNYGYTF
TRBV20-1,NA,TRBD1,TRBJ2-3,TGCAGTGCAACCGGGACAGGGGGAAAGTATTTT,CSATGTGGKYF
TRBV6-5,NA,NA,TRBJ1-5,TGTGCCAGCAGTCCGGACAAAAATCAGCCCCAGCATTTT,CASSPDKNQPQHF